The present T cell receptor beta chain was sequenced within a study of blood T cells in healthy people across ages. Turning to the study itself: Per two T cells, template switching captured roughly one barcoded beta molecule.

PCR was performed a second time for about 6 to 11 cycles using a sample-barcoded 5' primer and a J-beta primer mix. Using its own MiXCR run on the 5' RACE reads, TCRdb lists one record per CDR3 protein. The top ten clones hold around 3% of a sample with some 850,000 distinct CDR3 sequences, 20% to 30% of them seen once. Germline V gene data show CDR1 as MDHEN and CDR2 as SYDVKM. J was trimmed by 4 bases and V by 5 bases; bases with no gene match: 7. The CDR3 is 15 residues long. This clonotype was seen at least ten times. The same sample was also studied in work on T cells of mothers and their children.

The J gene is TRBJ2-7, the V gene TRBV28, with 11 bases aligning to TRBD1. Sequencing used blood. The receptor was isolated from a boy aged 10-17 years in good health. The CDR3 nucleotides read TGTGCCAGCAGTCCCGGACAGGGGGCAAGGTACGAGCAGTACTTC. Translated, it gives CASSPGQGARYEQYF.